Given below is one T cell receptor beta chain in context. This entry is derived from a study of blood T cell repertoires in COVID-19. Study background: Both acute and convalescent COVID-19 samples were obtained from the United States, Italy and Spain. The analysed material was cDNA or gDNA that came from T cells, B-cell-depleted T cells, or PBMCs.

Per the germline V gene, CDR1 is SGDLS and CDR2 is YYNGEE. The CDR3 sequence is 14 residues long. With V trimmed by 0 bases and J by 8 bases, 7 bases remained unmatched. Sequencing used immunoSEQ multiplex PCR; TCRdb keeps in-frame clones, though not all of them. The repertoire holds roughly 44,000 clones, with about 87% as singletons. Sequenced material: peripheral blood. The source of this sequence is a man at least 80 years old with acute or convalescent COVID-19. J is TRBJ1-2 and V is TRBV9, with 7 bases that match TRBD1. The CDR3 DNA follows: TGTGCCAGCAGCGTAGGACAGGGCTTGTGGGGCTACACCTTC. It yields the protein CASSVGQGLWGYTF.